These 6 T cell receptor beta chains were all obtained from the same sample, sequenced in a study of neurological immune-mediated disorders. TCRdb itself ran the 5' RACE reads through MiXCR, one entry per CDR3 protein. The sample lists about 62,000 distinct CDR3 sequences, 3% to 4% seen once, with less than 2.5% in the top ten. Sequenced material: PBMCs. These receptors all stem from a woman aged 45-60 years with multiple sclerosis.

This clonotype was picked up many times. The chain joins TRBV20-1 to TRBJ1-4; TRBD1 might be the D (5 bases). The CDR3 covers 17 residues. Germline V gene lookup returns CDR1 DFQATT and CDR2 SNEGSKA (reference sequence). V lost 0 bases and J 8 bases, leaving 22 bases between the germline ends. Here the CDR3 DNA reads TGCAGTGCTAGAGATCTTCTGTCTCCGGGGGGGAACGAAAAACTGTTTTTT. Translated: CSARDLLSPGGNEKLFF.

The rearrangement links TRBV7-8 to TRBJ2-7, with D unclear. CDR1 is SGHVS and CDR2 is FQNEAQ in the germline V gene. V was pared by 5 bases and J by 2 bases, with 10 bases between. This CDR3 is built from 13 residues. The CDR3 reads CASSPRPTYEQYF. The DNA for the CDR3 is TGTGCCAGCAGCCCTAGGCCGACCTACGAGCAGTACTTC.

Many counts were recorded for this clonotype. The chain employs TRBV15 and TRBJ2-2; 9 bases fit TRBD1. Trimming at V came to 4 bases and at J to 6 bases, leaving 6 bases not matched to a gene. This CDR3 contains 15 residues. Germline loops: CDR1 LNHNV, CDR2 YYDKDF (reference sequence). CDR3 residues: CATSTRDRAAGELFF. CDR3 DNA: TGTGCCACCAGCACCCGGGACAGGGCGGCCGGGGAGCTGTTTTTT.

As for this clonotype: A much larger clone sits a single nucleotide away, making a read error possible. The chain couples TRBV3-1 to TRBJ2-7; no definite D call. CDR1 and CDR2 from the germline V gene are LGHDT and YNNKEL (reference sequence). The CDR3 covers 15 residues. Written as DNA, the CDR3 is TGTGCCAGCAGCCAAGATGACCGGAGCTACTACGAGCAGCACTTC. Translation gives CASSQDDRSYYEQHF.

Here the CDR3 DNA reads TGTGCCAGCAGCCCAATGTCCCTATCGTCGGGCACTGAAGCTTTCTTT. As protein: CASSPMSLSSGTEAFF. This chain links TRBV7-2 with TRBJ1-1; D unresolved. The CDR3 is 16 amino acids. The V and J ends lost 5 bases and 4 bases respectively, with 20 bases between them. Germline V gene lookup returns CDR1 SGHTA and CDR2 FQGNSA.

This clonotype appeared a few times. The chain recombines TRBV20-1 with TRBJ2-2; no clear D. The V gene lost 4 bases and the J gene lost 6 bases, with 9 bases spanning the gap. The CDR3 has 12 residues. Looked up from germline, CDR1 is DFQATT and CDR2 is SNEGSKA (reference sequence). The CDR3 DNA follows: TGCAGTGCTAAGGTACTCGCCGGGGAGCTGTTTTTT. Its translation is CSAKVLAGELFF.